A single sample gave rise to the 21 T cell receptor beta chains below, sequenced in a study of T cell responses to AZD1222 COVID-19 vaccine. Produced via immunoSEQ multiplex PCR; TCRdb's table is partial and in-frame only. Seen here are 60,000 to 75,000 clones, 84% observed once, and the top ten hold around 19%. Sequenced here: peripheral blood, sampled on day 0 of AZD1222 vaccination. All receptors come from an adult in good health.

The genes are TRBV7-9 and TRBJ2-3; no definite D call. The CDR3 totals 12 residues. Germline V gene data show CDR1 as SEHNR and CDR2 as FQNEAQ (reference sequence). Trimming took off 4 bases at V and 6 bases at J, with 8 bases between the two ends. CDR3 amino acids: CASSSSGDTQYF. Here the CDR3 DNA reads TGTGCCAGCAGCTCGAGTGGGGATACGCAGTATTTT.

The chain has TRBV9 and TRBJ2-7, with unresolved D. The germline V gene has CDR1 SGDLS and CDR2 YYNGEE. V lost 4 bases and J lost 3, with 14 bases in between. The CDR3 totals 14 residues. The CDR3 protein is CASSSASSSYEQYF. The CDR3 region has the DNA TGTGCCAGCAGCTCCGCTTCCTCTAGCTACGAGCAGTACTTC.

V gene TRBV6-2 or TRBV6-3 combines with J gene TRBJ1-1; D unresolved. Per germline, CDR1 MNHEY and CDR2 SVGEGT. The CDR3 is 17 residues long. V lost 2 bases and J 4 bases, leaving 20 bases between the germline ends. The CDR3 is CASSYMSGLPVSTEAFF. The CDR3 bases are TGTGCCAGCAGTTACATGTCTGGTTTGCCTGTTAGCACTGAAGCTTTCTTT.

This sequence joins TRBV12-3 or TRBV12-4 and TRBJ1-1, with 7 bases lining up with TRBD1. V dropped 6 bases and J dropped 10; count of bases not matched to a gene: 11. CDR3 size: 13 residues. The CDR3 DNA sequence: TGTGCCAGCAGCTTACAGGGGTTTTCGGGAGCTTTCTTT. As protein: CASSLQGFSGAFF.

CDR3 DNA sequence: TGTGCCAGCAGCTTGGAACAGGGGGTCGACCCTGAAGCTTTCTTT. Translation gives CASSLEQGVDPEAFF. The genes are TRBV5-4 and TRBJ1-1; 8 bases align to TRBD1. The ends lost 0 bases at V and 6 bases at J; junction bases unmatched: 7. This CDR3 is 15 amino acids long. Germline V CDR1 and CDR2: SGHNT, YYREEE (reference sequence).

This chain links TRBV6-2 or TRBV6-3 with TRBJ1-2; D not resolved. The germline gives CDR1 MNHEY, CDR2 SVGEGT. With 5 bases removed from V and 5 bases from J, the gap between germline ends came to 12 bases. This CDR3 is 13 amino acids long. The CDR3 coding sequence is TGTGCCAGCAGTCCCCTTGGGAAATATGGCTACACCTTC. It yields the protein CASSPLGKYGYTF.

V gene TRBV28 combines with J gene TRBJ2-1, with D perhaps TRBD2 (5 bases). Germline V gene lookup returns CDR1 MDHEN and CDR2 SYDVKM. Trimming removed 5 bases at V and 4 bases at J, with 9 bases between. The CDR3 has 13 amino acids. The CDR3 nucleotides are TGTGCCAGCAGTAGCGGAGCTTACAATGAGCAGTTCTTC. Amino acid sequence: CASSSGAYNEQFF.

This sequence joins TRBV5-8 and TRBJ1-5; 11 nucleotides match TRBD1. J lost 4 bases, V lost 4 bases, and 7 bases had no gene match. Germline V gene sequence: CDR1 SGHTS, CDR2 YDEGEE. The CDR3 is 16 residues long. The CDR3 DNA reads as TGTGCCAGCAGCACCCGTGGACAGGGGGCGAATCAGCCCCAGCATTTT. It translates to CASSTRGQGANQPQHF.

CDR3 coding DNA: TGCGCCAGCAGCTTGGGAGGGGCTTGGGAAGCTTTCTTT. Encoded protein: CASSLGGAWEAFF. The gene calls are TRBV5-1 and TRBJ1-1, with a tentative D call TRBD1 (5 bases). The CDR3 has 13 residues. The ends were cut back, 0 bases at V and 8 bases at J, with 11 bases in the middle. From germline, CDR1 is SGHRS and CDR2 YFSETQ.

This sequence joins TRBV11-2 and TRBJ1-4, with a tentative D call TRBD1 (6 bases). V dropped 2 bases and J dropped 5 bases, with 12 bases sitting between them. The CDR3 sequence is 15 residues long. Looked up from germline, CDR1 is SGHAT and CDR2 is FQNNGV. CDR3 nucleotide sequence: TGTGCCAGCAGCTTAACAGGGTTAGCCAATGAAAAACTGTTTTTT. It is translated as CASSLTGLANEKLFF.

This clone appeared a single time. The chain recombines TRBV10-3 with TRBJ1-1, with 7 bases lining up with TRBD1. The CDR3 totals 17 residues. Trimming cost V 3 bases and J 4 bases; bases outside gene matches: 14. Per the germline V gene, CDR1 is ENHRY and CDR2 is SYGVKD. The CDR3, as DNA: TGTGCCATCAGTGACTCGCTCCTTAACAGGGGAGGCACTGAAGCTTTCTTT. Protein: CAISDSLLNRGGTEAFF.

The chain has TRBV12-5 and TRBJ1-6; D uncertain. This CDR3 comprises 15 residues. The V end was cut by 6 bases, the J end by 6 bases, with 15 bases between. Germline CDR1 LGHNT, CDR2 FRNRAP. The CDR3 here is CASGPGGLSNSPLHF. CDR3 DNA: TGTGCTAGTGGCCCGGGCGGCTTAAGTAATTCACCCCTCCACTTT.

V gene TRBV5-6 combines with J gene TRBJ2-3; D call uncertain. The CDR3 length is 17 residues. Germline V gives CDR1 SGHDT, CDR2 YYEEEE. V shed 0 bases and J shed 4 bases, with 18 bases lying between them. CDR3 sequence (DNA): TGTGCCAGCAGCTTGGCCAATTACATGGCTTTGGCAGATACGCAGTATTTT. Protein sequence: CASSLANYMALADTQYF. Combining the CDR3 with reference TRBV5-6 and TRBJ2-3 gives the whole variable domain DAGVTQSPTHLIKTRGQQVTLRCSPKSGHDTVSWYQQALGQGPQFIFQYYEEEERQRGNFPDRFSGHQFPNYSSELNVNALLLGDSALYLCASSLANYMALADTQYFGPGTRLTVL.

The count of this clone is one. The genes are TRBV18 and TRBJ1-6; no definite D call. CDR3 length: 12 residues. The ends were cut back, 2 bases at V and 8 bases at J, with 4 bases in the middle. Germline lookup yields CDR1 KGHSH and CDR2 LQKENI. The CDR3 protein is CASSPGDSPLHF. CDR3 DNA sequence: TGTGCCAGCTCACCAGGGGATTCACCCCTCCACTTT.

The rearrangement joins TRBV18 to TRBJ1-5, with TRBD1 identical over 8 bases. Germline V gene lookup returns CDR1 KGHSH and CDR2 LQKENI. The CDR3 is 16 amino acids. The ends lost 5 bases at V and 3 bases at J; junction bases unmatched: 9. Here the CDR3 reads CASSVVGQDNNQPQHF. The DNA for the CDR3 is TGTGCCAGCTCAGTGGTGGGACAGGACAACAATCAGCCCCAGCATTTT.

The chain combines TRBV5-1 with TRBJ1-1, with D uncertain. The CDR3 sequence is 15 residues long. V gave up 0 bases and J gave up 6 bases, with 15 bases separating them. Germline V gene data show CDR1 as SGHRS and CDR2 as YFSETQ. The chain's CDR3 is CASSLEPGGLPEAFF. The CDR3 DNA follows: TGCGCCAGCAGCTTGGAACCGGGAGGGCTCCCTGAAGCTTTCTTT. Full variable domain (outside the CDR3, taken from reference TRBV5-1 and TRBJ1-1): KAGVTQTPRYLIKTRGQQVTLSCSPISGHRSVSWYQQTPGQGLQFLFEYFSETQRNKGNFPGRFSGRQFSNSRSEMNVSTLELGDSALYLCASSLEPGGLPEAFFGQGTRLTVV.

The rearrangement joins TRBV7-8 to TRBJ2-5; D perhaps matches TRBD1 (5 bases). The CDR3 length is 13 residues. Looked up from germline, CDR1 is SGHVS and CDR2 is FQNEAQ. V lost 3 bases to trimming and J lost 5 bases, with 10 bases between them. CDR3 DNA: TGTGCCAGCAGCTTCGCAGGGCGGGAGACCCAGTACTTC. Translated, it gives CASSFAGRETQYF.

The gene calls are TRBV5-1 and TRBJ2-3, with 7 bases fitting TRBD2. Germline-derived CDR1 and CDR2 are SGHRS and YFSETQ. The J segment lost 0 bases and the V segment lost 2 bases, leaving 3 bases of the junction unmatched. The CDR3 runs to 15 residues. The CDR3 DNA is TGCGCCAGCAGCTTCGGTAGCGGGAGCACAGATACGCAGTATTTT. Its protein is CASSFGSGSTDTQYF.

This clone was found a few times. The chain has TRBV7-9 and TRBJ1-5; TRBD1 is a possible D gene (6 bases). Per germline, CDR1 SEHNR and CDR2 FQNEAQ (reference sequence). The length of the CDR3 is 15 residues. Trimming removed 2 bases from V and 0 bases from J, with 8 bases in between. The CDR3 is CASSLTGNSNQPQHF. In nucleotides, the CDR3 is TGTGCCAGCAGCTTAACAGGGAATAGCAATCAGCCCCAGCATTTT.

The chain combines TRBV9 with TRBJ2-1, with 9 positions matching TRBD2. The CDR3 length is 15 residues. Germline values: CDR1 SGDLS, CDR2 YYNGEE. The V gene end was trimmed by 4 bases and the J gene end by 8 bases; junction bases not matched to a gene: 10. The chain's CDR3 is CASSFRLAAGDEQFF. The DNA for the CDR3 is TGTGCCAGCAGCTTTCGACTAGCGGCGGGCGATGAGCAGTTCTTC.

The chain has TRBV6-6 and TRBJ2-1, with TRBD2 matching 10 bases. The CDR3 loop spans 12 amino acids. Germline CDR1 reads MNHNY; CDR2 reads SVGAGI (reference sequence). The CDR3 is CAGLAVFNEQFF. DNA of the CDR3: TGTGCTGGACTAGCGGTATTCAATGAGCAGTTCTTC.